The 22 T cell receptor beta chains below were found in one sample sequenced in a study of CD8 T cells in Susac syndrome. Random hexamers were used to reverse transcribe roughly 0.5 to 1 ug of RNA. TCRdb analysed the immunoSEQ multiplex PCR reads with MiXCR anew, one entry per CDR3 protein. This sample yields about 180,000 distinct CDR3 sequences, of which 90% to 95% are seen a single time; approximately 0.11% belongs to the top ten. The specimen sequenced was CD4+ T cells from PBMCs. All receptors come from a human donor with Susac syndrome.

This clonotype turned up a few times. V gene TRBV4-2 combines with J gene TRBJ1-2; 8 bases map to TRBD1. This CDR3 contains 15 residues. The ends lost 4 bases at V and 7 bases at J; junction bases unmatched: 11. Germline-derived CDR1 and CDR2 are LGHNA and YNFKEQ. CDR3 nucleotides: TGTGCCAGCAGCCTTCTTGCAGGGGGCGGGGGTGGCTACACCTTC. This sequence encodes CASSLLAGGGGGYTF.

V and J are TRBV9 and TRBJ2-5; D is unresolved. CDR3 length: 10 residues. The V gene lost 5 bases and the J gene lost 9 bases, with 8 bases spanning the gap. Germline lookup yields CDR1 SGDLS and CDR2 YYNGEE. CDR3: CASRWSAQYF. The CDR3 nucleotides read TGTGCCAGCAGGTGGAGCGCCCAGTACTTC.

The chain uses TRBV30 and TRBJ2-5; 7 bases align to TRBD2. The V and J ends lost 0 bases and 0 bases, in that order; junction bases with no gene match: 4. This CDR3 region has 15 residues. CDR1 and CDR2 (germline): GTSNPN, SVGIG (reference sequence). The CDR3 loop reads CAWSVAGPYQETQYF. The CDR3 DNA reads TGTGCCTGGAGTGTAGCGGGGCCTTACCAAGAGACCCAGTACTTC.

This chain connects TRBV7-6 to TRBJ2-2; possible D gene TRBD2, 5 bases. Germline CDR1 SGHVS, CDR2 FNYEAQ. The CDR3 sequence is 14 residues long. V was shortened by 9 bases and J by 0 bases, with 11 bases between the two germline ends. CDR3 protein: CASRRQSNTGELFF. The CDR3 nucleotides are TGTGCCAGTCGGAGGCAGTCGAACACCGGGGAGCTGTTTTTT. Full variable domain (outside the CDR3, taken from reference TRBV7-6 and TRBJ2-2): GAGVSQSPRYKVTKRGQDVALRCDPISGHVSLYWYRQALGQGPEFLTYFNYEAQQDKSGLPNDRFSAERPEGSISTLTIQRTEQRDSAMYRCASRRQSNTGELFFGEGSRLTVL.

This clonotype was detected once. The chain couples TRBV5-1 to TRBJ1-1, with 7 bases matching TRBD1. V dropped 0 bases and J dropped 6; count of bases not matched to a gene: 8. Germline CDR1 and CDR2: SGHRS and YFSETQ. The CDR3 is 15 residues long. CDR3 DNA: TGCGCCAGCAGCTTGGCCCCAGGGGGTAAGGCTGAAGCTTTCTTT. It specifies CASSLAPGGKAEAFF.

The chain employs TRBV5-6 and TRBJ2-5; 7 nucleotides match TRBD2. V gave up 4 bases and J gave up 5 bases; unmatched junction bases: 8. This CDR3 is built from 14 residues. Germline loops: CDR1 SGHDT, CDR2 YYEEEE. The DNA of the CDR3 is TGTGCCAGCAGCCGGCGGGGGTGGGATGAGACCCAGTACTTC. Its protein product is CASSRRGWDETQYF.

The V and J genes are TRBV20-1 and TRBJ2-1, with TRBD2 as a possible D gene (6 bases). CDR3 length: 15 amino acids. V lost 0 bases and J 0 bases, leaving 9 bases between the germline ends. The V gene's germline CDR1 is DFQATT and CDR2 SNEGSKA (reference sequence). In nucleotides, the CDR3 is TGCAGTGCTAGAGATCGGGGGTTCTCCTACAATGAGCAGTTCTTC. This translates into CSARDRGFSYNEQFF.

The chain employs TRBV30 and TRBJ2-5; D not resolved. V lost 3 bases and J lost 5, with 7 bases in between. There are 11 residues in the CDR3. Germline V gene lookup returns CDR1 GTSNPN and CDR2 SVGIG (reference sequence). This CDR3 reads CAWSHSETQYF. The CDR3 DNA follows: TGTGCCTGGAGCCACTCCGAGACCCAGTACTTC.

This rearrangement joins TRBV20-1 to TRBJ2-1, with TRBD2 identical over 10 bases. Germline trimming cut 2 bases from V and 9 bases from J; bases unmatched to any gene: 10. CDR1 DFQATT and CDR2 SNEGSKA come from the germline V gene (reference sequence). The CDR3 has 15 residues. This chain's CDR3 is CSARSSGGADGEQFF. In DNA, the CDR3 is TGCAGTGCTAGATCGAGCGGGGGGGCCGATGGTGAGCAGTTCTTC.

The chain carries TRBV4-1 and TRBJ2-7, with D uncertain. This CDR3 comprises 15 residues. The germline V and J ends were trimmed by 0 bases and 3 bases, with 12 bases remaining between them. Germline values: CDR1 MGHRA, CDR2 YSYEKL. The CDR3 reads CASSQELNRVYEQYF. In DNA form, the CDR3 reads TGCGCCAGCAGCCAAGAACTGAATAGGGTCTACGAGCAGTACTTC.

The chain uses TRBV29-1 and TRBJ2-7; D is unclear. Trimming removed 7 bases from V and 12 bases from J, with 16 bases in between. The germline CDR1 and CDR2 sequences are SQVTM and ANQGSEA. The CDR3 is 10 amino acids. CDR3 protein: CSAPSPKLYF. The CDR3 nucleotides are TGCAGCGCCCCATCCCCAAAGCTGTACTTC.

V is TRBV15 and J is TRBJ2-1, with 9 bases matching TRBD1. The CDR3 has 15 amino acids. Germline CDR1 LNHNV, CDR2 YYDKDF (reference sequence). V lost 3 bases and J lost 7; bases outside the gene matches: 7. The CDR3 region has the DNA TGTGCCACCAGCAGGGCGGGACAGGGTTCAAATGAGCAGTTCTTC. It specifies CATSRAGQGSNEQFF.

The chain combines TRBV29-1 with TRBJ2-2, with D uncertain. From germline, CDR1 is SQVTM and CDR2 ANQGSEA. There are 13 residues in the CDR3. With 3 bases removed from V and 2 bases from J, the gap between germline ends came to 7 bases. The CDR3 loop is CSVDTLNTGELFF. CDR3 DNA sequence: TGCAGCGTTGACACCCTAAACACCGGGGAGCTGTTTTTT.

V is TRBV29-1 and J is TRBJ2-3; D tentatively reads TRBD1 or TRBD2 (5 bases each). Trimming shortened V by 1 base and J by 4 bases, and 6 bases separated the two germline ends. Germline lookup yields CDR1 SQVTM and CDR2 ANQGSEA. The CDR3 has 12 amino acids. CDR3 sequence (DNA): TGCAGCGTTGAAGGGGGGTCAGATACGCAGTATTTT. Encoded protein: CSVEGGSDTQYF.

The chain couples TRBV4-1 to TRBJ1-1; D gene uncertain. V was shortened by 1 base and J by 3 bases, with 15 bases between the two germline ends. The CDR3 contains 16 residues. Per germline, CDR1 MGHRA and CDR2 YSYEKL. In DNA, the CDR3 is TGCGCCAGCAGCCAAGGTTGGGGTCGAGCGGACACTGAAGCTTTCTTT. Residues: CASSQGWGRADTEAFF.

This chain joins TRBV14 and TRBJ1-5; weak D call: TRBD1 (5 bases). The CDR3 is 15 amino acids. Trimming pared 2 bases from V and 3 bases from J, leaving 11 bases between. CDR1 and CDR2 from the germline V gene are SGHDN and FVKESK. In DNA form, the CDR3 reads TGTGCCAGCAGCCAAAGAGACAGTCCCAATCAGCCCCAGCATTTT. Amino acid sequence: CASSQRDSPNQPQHF.

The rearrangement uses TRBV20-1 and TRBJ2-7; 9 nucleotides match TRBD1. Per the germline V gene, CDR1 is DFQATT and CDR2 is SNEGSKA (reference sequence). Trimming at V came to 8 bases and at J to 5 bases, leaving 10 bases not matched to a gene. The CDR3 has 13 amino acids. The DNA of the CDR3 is TGCAGTACTGGGGGACAGGGTGGCAACGAGCAGTACTTC. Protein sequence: CSTGGQGGNEQYF.

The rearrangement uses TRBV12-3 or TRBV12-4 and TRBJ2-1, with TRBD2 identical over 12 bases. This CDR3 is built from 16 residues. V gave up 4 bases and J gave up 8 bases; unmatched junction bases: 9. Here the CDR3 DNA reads TGTGCCAGCAGTTCGAGGACTAGCGGGGCTGTGGATGAGCAGTTCTTC. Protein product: CASSSRTSGAVDEQFF.

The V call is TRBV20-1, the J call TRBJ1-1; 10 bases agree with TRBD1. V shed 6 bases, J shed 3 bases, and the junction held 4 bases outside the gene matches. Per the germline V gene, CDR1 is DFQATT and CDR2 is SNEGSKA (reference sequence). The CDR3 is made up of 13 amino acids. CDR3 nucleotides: TGCAGTGCCACCGGGACAGGGGACACTGAAGCTTTCTTT. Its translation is CSATGTGDTEAFF.

This CDR3 is CASSRARDSLNTGELFF. The CDR3 bases are TGTGCCAGCAGCCGCGCCCGGGACAGCTTAAACACCGGGGAGCTGTTTTTT. J is TRBJ2-2 and V is TRBV4-2; 7 bases map to TRBD1. With 4 bases clipped from V and 2 bases from J, the junction kept 10 bases outside the gene matches. Per germline, CDR1 LGHNA and CDR2 YNFKEQ. The length of the CDR3 is 17 residues.

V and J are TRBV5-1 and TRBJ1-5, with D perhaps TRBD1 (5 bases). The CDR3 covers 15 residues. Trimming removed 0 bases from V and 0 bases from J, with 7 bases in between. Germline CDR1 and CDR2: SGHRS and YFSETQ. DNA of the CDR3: TGCGCCAGCAGCTTGGATGGGGCTAGCAATCAGCCCCAGCATTTT. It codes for CASSLDGASNQPQHF.

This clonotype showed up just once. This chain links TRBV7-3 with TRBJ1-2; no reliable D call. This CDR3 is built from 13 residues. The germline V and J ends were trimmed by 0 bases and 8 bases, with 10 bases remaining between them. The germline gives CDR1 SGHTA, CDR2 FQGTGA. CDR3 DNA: TGTGCCAGCAGCTTAACGGCCCAAGAAGGCTACACCTTC. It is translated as CASSLTAQEGYTF.